This is a list of T cell receptor beta chains from one sample in a study of STAT5B mutations in CD4+ large granular lymphocyte leukemia. Assay: immunoSEQ multiplex PCR; the TCRdb copy retains only in-frame clones and omits some. Counted here are tens of thousands of clones, around 70% occurring once; the ten biggest clones make up more than 1.5%. Sequencing was done on a sample of CD4+ T cells from blood buffy coats. These receptors all stem from a human donor in good health. The CDR3 runs from the conserved cysteine through the conserved F or W. A D gene is named only where the DNA matches it firmly. Clone size, where shown, is once, few, many, or a class for clones that have expanded.

D gene: TRBD1; V gene: TRBV29-1; clone size: .; J gene: TRBJ2-5; CDR3 protein: CSASTGSGETQYF; CDR3 DNA: TGCAGCGCATCGACAGGGAGCGGCGAGACCCAGTACTTC
D gene: .; V gene: TRBV7-7; clone size: few; J gene: TRBJ2-3; CDR3 protein: CASSLLGDTDTQYF; CDR3 DNA: TGTGCTAGCAGCTTACTCGGGGACACAGATACGCAGTATTTT
D gene: TRBD1; V gene: TRBV15; clone size: few; J gene: TRBJ1-5; CDR3 protein: CATSRYSGGIGNQPQHF; CDR3 DNA: TGTGCCACCAGCAGGTACTCAGGGGGTATCGGCAATCAGCCCCAGCATTTT
D gene: .; V gene: TRBV11-2; clone size: .; J gene: TRBJ2-3; CDR3 protein: CASSWSGGTSTDTQYF; CDR3 DNA: TGTGCCAGCAGCTGGAGCGGTGGAACTAGCACAGATACGCAGTATTTT
D gene: .; V gene: TRBV19; clone size: .; J gene: TRBJ1-3; CDR3 protein: CASSIFTGPSGNTIYF; CDR3 DNA: TGTGCCAGTAGTATTTTTACGGGACCCTCTGGAAACACCATATATTTT
D gene: .; V gene: TRBV7-9; clone size: .; J gene: TRBJ1-1; CDR3 protein: CASSYGAGGTEAFF; CDR3 DNA: TGTGCCAGCAGCTACGGGGCTGGGGGCACTGAAGCTTTCTTT
D gene: TRBD1; V gene: TRBV5-1; clone size: once; J gene: TRBJ1-2; CDR3 protein: CASSLGTGQAVDGYTF; CDR3 DNA: TGCGCCAGCAGCTTGGGGACGGGACAGGCGGTTGATGGCTACACCTTC
D gene: TRBD1; V gene: TRBV7-2; clone size: .; J gene: TRBJ2-1; CDR3 protein: CASSSEGARINEQFF; CDR3 DNA: TGTGCCAGCAGCTCCGAGGGGGCGAGGATCAATGAGCAGTTCTTC
D gene: TRBD1; V gene: TRBV19; clone size: .; J gene: TRBJ2-6; CDR3 protein: CASTGERSGANVLTF; CDR3 DNA: TGTGCCAGCACAGGGGAAAGGTCTGGGGCCAACGTCCTGACTTTC
D gene: TRBD2; V gene: TRBV5-1; clone size: .; J gene: TRBJ2-2; CDR3 protein: CATRGGNLNTGELFF; CDR3 DNA: TGCGCCACCCGCGGGGGGAACCTTAACACCGGGGAGCTGTTTTTT
D gene: .; V gene: TRBV30; clone size: .; J gene: TRBJ2-2; CDR3 protein: CAWSLDRANTGELFF; CDR3 DNA: TGTGCCTGGAGTCTGGACAGAGCGAACACCGGGGAGCTGTTTTTT
D gene: TRBD2; V gene: TRBV4-1; clone size: .; J gene: TRBJ2-3; CDR3 protein: CASSQDAGGARDTQYF; CDR3 DNA: TGCGCCAGCAGCCAAGACGCCGGGGGGGCGAGAGATACGCAGTATTTT
D gene: TRBD1; V gene: TRBV4-1; clone size: .; J gene: TRBJ2-5; CDR3 protein: CASSQDRGQGTQYF; CDR3 DNA: TGCGCCAGCAGCCAAGACAGGGGGCAGGGGACCCAGTACTTC
D gene: TRBD2; V gene: TRBV27; clone size: .; J gene: TRBJ2-5; CDR3 protein: CASSPRLAGGGETQYF; CDR3 DNA: TGTGCCAGCAGTCCGAGACTAGCGGGGGGGGGTGAGACCCAGTACTTC
D gene: .; V gene: TRBV28; clone size: .; J gene: TRBJ2-1; CDR3 protein: CASRGGSPGYNEQFF; CDR3 DNA: TGTGCCAGCAGAGGGGGGTCGCCCGGCTACAATGAGCAGTTCTTC
D gene: TRBD1; V gene: TRBV2; clone size: few; J gene: TRBJ1-5; CDR3 protein: CASSGTGDQPQHF; CDR3 DNA: TGTGCCAGCAGTGGGACAGGGGATCAGCCCCAGCATTTT
D gene: TRBD1; V gene: TRBV6-1; clone size: .; J gene: TRBJ2-4; CDR3 protein: CASSGKSGTDLAKNIQYF; CDR3 DNA: TGTGCCAGCAGTGGGAAGTCCGGGACAGACTTAGCCAAAAACATTCAGTACTTC
D gene: .; V gene: TRBV5-1; clone size: .; J gene: TRBJ2-2; CDR3 protein: CASSPQGAGELFF; CDR3 DNA: TGCGCCAGCAGTCCACAGGGCGCCGGGGAGCTGTTTTTT
D gene: .; V gene: TRBV19; clone size: .; J gene: TRBJ1-6; CDR3 protein: CATSSSYNSPLHF; CDR3 DNA: TGTGCCACATCTTCCTCCTATAATTCACCCCTCCACTTT
D gene: .; V gene: TRBV9; clone size: .; J gene: TRBJ1-2; CDR3 protein: CASSPGTDNYGYTF; CDR3 DNA: TGTGCCAGCAGCCCGGGGACGGATAACTATGGCTACACCTTC
D gene: TRBD1; V gene: TRBV27; clone size: few; J gene: TRBJ1-5; CDR3 protein: CASAQGGGNQPQHF; CDR3 DNA: TGTGCCAGCGCACAGGGGGGCGGCAATCAGCCCCAGCATTTT
D gene: .; V gene: TRBV15; clone size: .; J gene: TRBJ1-1; CDR3 protein: CATSSLRDTEAFF; CDR3 DNA: TGTGCCACCAGCAGCCTCAGGGATACTGAAGCTTTCTTT
D gene: .; V gene: TRBV7-2; clone size: .; J gene: TRBJ2-2; CDR3 protein: CASSPMGTGELFF; CDR3 DNA: TGTGCCAGCAGCCCGATGGGCACCGGGGAGCTGTTTTTT
D gene: .; V gene: TRBV7-9; clone size: .; J gene: TRBJ1-6; CDR3 protein: CASSFVQGNLGSPLHF; CDR3 DNA: TGTGCCAGCAGCTTCGTCCAGGGCAATTTGGGATCACCCCTCCACTTT
D gene: TRBD2; V gene: TRBV27; clone size: .; J gene: TRBJ2-3; CDR3 protein: CASSLIGLARDTQYF; CDR3 DNA: TGTGCCAGCAGTTTAATCGGACTAGCGAGGGATACGCAGTATTTT
D gene: .; V gene: TRBV4-1; clone size: once; J gene: TRBJ2-1; CDR3 protein: CASSQGTQATYNEQFF; CDR3 DNA: TGCGCCAGCAGCCAAGGAACGCAGGCTACTTACAATGAGCAGTTCTTC
D gene: .; V gene: TRBV18; clone size: .; J gene: TRBJ1-1; CDR3 protein: CASSPPWGEGVGFMNTEAFF; CDR3 DNA: TGTGCCAGCTCACCACCCTGGGGAGAGGGGGTCGGTTTTATGAACACTGAAGCTTTCTTT
D gene: .; V gene: TRBV30; clone size: .; J gene: TRBJ2-5; CDR3 protein: CAWSPSRRETQYF; CDR3 DNA: TGTGCCTGGAGTCCATCACGGCGAGAGACCCAGTACTTC
D gene: TRBD1; V gene: TRBV2; clone size: .; J gene: TRBJ1-1; CDR3 protein: CASSVGEQGLTEAFF; CDR3 DNA: TGTGCCAGCAGTGTCGGCGAACAGGGGTTGACTGAAGCTTTCTTT
D gene: TRBD2; V gene: TRBV19; clone size: .; J gene: TRBJ2-2; CDR3 protein: CASSTPSGGRTGELFF; CDR3 DNA: TGTGCCAGTAGTACTCCTAGCGGGGGACGCACCGGGGAGCTGTTTTTT
D gene: TRBD1; V gene: TRBV10-3; clone size: .; J gene: TRBJ2-3; CDR3 protein: CASRTGVLADTQYF; CDR3 DNA: TGTGCCAGCCGGACAGGGGTATTGGCAGATACGCAGTATTTT
D gene: TRBD2; V gene: TRBV7-2; clone size: .; J gene: TRBJ2-2; CDR3 protein: CASSILAGKPNTGELFF; CDR3 DNA: TGTGCCAGCAGCATACTAGCGGGGAAACCGAACACCGGGGAGCTGTTTTTT
D gene: TRBD2; V gene: TRBV18; clone size: .; J gene: TRBJ2-1; CDR3 protein: CASSPGLADEQFF; CDR3 DNA: TGTGCCAGCTCACCCGGACTAGCGGATGAGCAGTTCTTC
D gene: TRBD1; V gene: TRBV18; clone size: .; J gene: TRBJ1-5; CDR3 protein: CASSPDRGSRNQPQHF; CDR3 DNA: TGTGCCAGCTCTCCAGACAGGGGTTCGCGTAATCAGCCCCAGCATTTT
D gene: TRBD1; V gene: TRBV10-3; clone size: .; J gene: TRBJ2-2; CDR3 protein: CAISTTGGGELFF; CDR3 DNA: TGTGCCATCAGCACGACAGGGGGCGGGGAGCTGTTTTTT
D gene: .; V gene: TRBV5-1; clone size: .; J gene: TRBJ2-5; CDR3 protein: CASSLRGDQETQYF; CDR3 DNA: TGCGCCAGCAGCTTGAGAGGGGACCAAGAGACCCAGTACTTC
D gene: TRBD1; V gene: TRBV6-5; clone size: .; J gene: TRBJ2-7; CDR3 protein: CASSDGTANYEQYF; CDR3 DNA: TGTGCCAGCAGTGACGGGACAGCCAACTACGAGCAGTACTTC
D gene: TRBD2; V gene: TRBV5-1; clone size: .; J gene: TRBJ2-2; CDR3 protein: CASSLMAGGLDGELFF; CDR3 DNA: TGCGCCAGCAGCTTGATGGCGGGGGGGCTCGACGGGGAGCTGTTTTTT
D gene: .; V gene: TRBV9; clone size: .; J gene: TRBJ2-7; CDR3 protein: CASSVEAGSVLEQYF; CDR3 DNA: TGTGCCAGCAGCGTAGAGGCAGGGAGTGTACTAGAGCAGTACTTC
D gene: .; V gene: TRBV7-8; clone size: .; J gene: TRBJ1-5; CDR3 protein: CASSLVEGNQPQHF; CDR3 DNA: TGTGCCAGCAGCTTAGTTGAGGGCAATCAGCCCCAGCATTTT
D gene: .; V gene: TRBV2; clone size: .; J gene: TRBJ1-4; CDR3 protein: CASSGTSSPGELFF; CDR3 DNA: TGTGCCAGCAGCGGGACATCCTCACCCGGGGAACTGTTTTTT
D gene: TRBD1; V gene: TRBV9; clone size: .; J gene: TRBJ1-2; CDR3 protein: CASSLTGERYGYTF; CDR3 DNA: TGTGCCAGCAGCTTAACAGGGGAACGCTATGGCTACACCTTC
D gene: .; V gene: TRBV6-5; clone size: .; J gene: TRBJ1-1; CDR3 protein: CASRRTGLETEAFF; CDR3 DNA: TGTGCCAGCAGGAGAACAGGGCTGGAAACTGAAGCTTTCTTT
D gene: TRBD1; V gene: TRBV9; clone size: .; J gene: TRBJ2-1; CDR3 protein: CASSGPIGQGASNEQFF; CDR3 DNA: TGTGCCAGCAGCGGACCGATCGGACAGGGGGCTTCCAATGAGCAGTTCTTC
D gene: .; V gene: TRBV28; clone size: few; J gene: TRBJ1-2; CDR3 protein: CASSLQGLFYGYTF; CDR3 DNA: TGTGCCAGCAGTTTACAGGGGCTCTTCTATGGCTACACCTTC